One and the same sample provided the 21 T cell receptor beta chains below, sequenced in a study of identical twins. TCRdb re-called the 5' RACE reads through MiXCR, storing one row per CDR3 protein. Altogether 400,000 to 650,000 distinct CDR3 sequences are present, roughly a fifth being singletons, with the ten largest covering about 0.91%. This sample also belongs to another study, concerning T cells expressing NK-cell markers.

Sequenced: CD4+ T cells sorted from blood. These receptors all stem from a woman aged 18 to 35 in good health.

This clonotype was counted a few times. V usage is TRBV4-3 and J usage is TRBJ2-1; D unclear. CDR3 length equals 17 residues. Germline V lookup: CDR1 LGHNA, CDR2 YSLEER. The V and J ends lost 1 base and 5 bases respectively, with 18 bases between them. The CDR3 region has the DNA TGCGCCAGCAGCCAAGGACGGTTCGGAGCCAAGAACAATGAGCAGTTCTTC. Protein product: CASSQGRFGAKNNEQFF.

The V and J genes are TRBV20-1 and TRBJ2-7; 12 bases match TRBD2. This CDR3 contains 14 residues. Looked up from germline, CDR1 is DFQATT and CDR2 is SNEGSKA (reference sequence). After removal of 6 bases from V and 6 bases from J, the junction contained 9 bases not matched to a gene. CDR3 region: CSARTSGGTSEQYF. The CDR3 bases are TGCAGTGCGAGAACTAGCGGGGGGACTAGCGAGCAGTACTTC.

The chain couples TRBV7-8 to TRBJ1-1, with D possibly matching TRBD1 (6 bases). This CDR3 has 13 amino acids. Germline CDR1 reads SGHVS; CDR2 reads FQNEAQ. V was trimmed by 6 bases and J by 1 base, leaving 9 bases between them. The CDR3 spells CASRVTGNTEAFF. The CDR3 coding sequence is TGTGCCAGCAGGGTGACAGGGAACACTGAAGCTTTCTTT. Complete variable domain (other parts from reference TRBV7-8 and TRBJ1-1): GAGVSQSPRYKVAKRGQDVALRCDPISGHVSLFWYQQALGQGPEFLTYFQNEAQLDKSGLPSDRFFAERPEGSVSTLKIQRTQQEDSAVYLCASRVTGNTEAFFGQGTRLTVV.

A few counts support this clonotype. The V call is TRBV4-3, the J call TRBJ1-6, with 8 bases matching TRBD1. The CDR3 is made up of 16 amino acids. Trimming at V came to 4 bases and at J to 8 bases, leaving 10 bases not matched to a gene. Germline CDR1 LGHNA, CDR2 YSLEER. CDR3 loop: CASSLSPGTGDSPLHF. DNA for the CDR3: TGCGCCAGCAGCCTCTCGCCCGGGACAGGAGATTCACCCCTCCACTTT.

The J gene is TRBJ1-4, the V gene TRBV10-2; the D is unclear. The CDR3 contains 15 residues. The ends were cut back, 6 bases at V and 2 bases at J, with 13 bases in the middle. The germline CDR1 and CDR2 sequences are WSHSY and SAAADI. The CDR3 loop reads CASRSRRTTNEKLFF. The CDR3 DNA follows: TGCGCCAGCAGGTCCCGGCGGACTACTAATGAAAAACTGTTTTTT.

The chain employs TRBV12-3 or TRBV12-4 and TRBJ2-1; D is perhaps TRBD2 (5 bases). The CDR3 sequence is 15 residues long. The V gene lost 6 bases and the J gene lost 6 bases, with 18 bases spanning the gap. The CDR3 loop is CASSPGWDMTNEQFF. The CDR3 nucleotides are TGTGCCAGCAGCCCGGGGTGGGATATGACCAATGAGCAGTTCTTC.

V usage is TRBV5-1 and J usage is TRBJ2-2; 7 bases align to TRBD1. The V segment lost 4 bases and the J segment 4 bases; nucleotides outside the gene matches: 10. CDR1 is SGHRS and CDR2 is YFSETQ in the germline V gene. This CDR3 is 16 amino acids long. DNA of the CDR3: TGCGCCAGCAGCGCGCGTCTACAGGGGACCACCGGGGAGCTGTTTTTT. This encodes CASSARLQGTTGELFF.

This clonotype was detected only a few times. The chain recombines TRBV5-1 with TRBJ2-5, with 9 nucleotides matching TRBD1. This CDR3 has 15 amino acids. The V segment lost 1 base and the J segment 4 bases; nucleotides outside the gene matches: 5. Germline V lookup: CDR1 SGHRS, CDR2 YFSETQ. Here the CDR3 DNA reads TGCGCCAGCAGCTTGACAGGGGGCTTCAGAGAGACCCAGTACTTC. It specifies CASSLTGGFRETQYF.

The chain employs TRBV20-1 and TRBJ1-2; weak D call: TRBD1 (5 bases). Trimming shortened V by 6 bases and J by 4 bases, and 12 bases separated the two germline ends. Germline V CDR1 and CDR2: DFQATT, SNEGSKA (reference sequence). The CDR3 sequence is 12 residues long. CDR3 loop: CSAPTDLYGYTF. CDR3 bases: TGCAGTGCACCGACAGACCTCTATGGCTACACCTTC.

This clonotype was observed a handful of times. The rearrangement joins TRBV6-5 to TRBJ2-1; possible D gene TRBD2, 5 bases. The V end was cut by 1 base, the J end by 9 bases, with 10 bases between. Germline V gene lookup returns CDR1 MNHEY and CDR2 SVGAGI. This CDR3 has 13 residues. The DNA of the CDR3 is TGTGCCAGCAGTTACTACGGAGGATCTGAGCAGTTCTTC. Protein: CASSYYGGSEQFF.

The gene calls are TRBV12-3 or TRBV12-4 and TRBJ2-3; 12 positions agree with TRBD2. Losses at the gene ends were 6 bases for V and 1 base for J; bases not matched to a gene: 5. The CDR3 has 16 residues. CDR3 loop: CASRPSSGGGTDTQYF. The CDR3 bases are TGTGCCAGCAGACCATCTAGCGGGGGGGGCACAGATACGCAGTATTTT.

This clonotype was seen a handful of times. The CDR3 sequence is CASSRAVAGYNEQFF. The CDR3 coding sequence is TGTGCCAGCAGCAGGGCGGTAGCGGGGTACAATGAGCAGTTCTTC. The chain employs TRBV6-4 and TRBJ2-1; 8 positions agree with TRBD2. The CDR3 runs 15 residues. CDR1 and CDR2 from the germline V gene are MRHNA and SNTAGT. V was clipped by 6 bases and J by 4 bases; unmatched bases: 8.

This clonotype appeared a few times. This chain connects TRBV12-3 or TRBV12-4 to TRBJ1-1; 7 bases fit TRBD1. J lost 5 bases, V lost 5 bases, and 8 bases had no gene match. This CDR3 contains 14 residues. DNA of the CDR3: TGTGCCAGCAGTCCTTATAGGGGGCGGACTGAAGCTTTCTTT. Residues: CASSPYRGRTEAFF.

The V and J genes are TRBV4-2 and TRBJ1-2; D is uncertain. Germline CDR1 LGHNA, CDR2 YNFKEQ. The CDR3 length is 14 residues. Trimming removed 0 bases from V and 10 bases from J, with 15 bases in between. The CDR3 is CASSQDLKGKVYTF. CDR3 in DNA: TGTGCCAGCAGCCAAGATTTGAAAGGGAAAGTCTACACCTTC.

The chain is built from TRBV20-1 and TRBJ2-3; the match to TRBD2 covers 7 bases. Germline V gene sequence: CDR1 DFQATT, CDR2 SNEGSKA (reference sequence). The J segment lost 0 bases and the V segment lost 6 bases, leaving 9 bases of the junction unmatched. CDR3 size: 15 residues. CDR3 region: CSAPPGGASTDTQYF. The CDR3 region has the DNA TGCAGTGCCCCCCCGGGAGGAGCAAGCACAGATACGCAGTATTTT.

In DNA form, the CDR3 reads TGCAGTGCGCCTGTCGGGCTAAACTATGGCTACACCTTC. Translating gives CSAPVGLNYGYTF. The chain carries TRBV20-1 and TRBJ1-2; D is unclear. Trimming removed 6 bases at V and 2 bases at J, with 13 bases between. The CDR3 runs 13 residues. Per the germline V gene, CDR1 is DFQATT and CDR2 is SNEGSKA (reference sequence).

The J gene is TRBJ2-7, the V gene TRBV2, with a weak D call TRBD2 (7 bases). Trimming shortened V by 3 bases and J by 1 base, and 16 bases separated the two germline ends. Germline CDR1 is SNHLY and CDR2 is FYNNEI. The CDR3 totals 16 residues. The CDR3 loop is CASSDGGLGGSYEQYF. The DNA of the CDR3 is TGTGCCAGCAGTGATGGGGGCTTGGGGGGGTCCTACGAGCAGTACTTC.

The rearrangement joins TRBV21-1 to TRBJ2-2; no check of the table's D call, TRBD2, against the DNA was made. TRBV21-1 represents a pseudogene. CDR3 size: 14 residues. The CDR3 protein is CASSKGGGTGELFF. Here the CDR3 DNA reads TGTGCCAGCAGCAAAGGCGGGGGGACCGGGGAGCTGTTTTTT.

A few counts support this clonotype. The chain recombines TRBV29-1 with TRBJ2-3, with 7 bases that match TRBD1. Germline lookup yields CDR1 SQVTM and CDR2 ANQGSEA. Trimming took 7 bases from V and 2 from J; bases not matched to a gene: 3. There are 12 residues in the CDR3. CDR3 region: CSAGQSTDTQYF. The DNA for the CDR3 is TGCAGCGCGGGACAGTCCACAGATACGCAGTATTTT.

This chain uses TRBV7-9 with TRBJ2-5; D may be TRBD2 (6 bases). Germline V lookup: CDR1 SEHNR, CDR2 FQNEAQ (reference sequence). The CDR3 is made up of 16 amino acids. The V gene lost 5 bases and the J gene lost 2 bases, with 18 bases spanning the gap. The CDR3 sequence is CASSTYQRRAQETQYF. The CDR3 DNA sequence: TGTGCCAGCAGCACCTATCAGCGGAGGGCTCAAGAGACCCAGTACTTC.

The chain carries TRBV12-3 or TRBV12-4 and TRBJ2-1; 9 bases map to TRBD2. The CDR3 is 18 amino acids. V dropped 10 bases and J dropped 0; count of bases not matched to a gene: 16. The chain's CDR3 is CAISRGLAGVSSYNEQFF. The CDR3 DNA follows: TGTGCCATCAGCCGTGGATTAGCGGGAGTTAGCTCCTACAATGAGCAGTTCTTC.